This T cell receptor beta chain was sequenced for a study of blood T cell repertoires in COVID-19. Study background: Italy, Spain and the United States were the sources of the convalescent and acute COVID-19 samples. The analysed material was cDNA or gDNA that came from T cells, B-cell-depleted T cells, or PBMCs.

The authors' processing: The assay estimated nucleated cells by amplifying reference gene primers. Produced via immunoSEQ multiplex PCR; TCRdb's table is partial and in-frame only. The DNA was the basis for D and trimming; V, J and clone size are from that table. This repertoire shows 17,000 or so clones, roughly 75% found once; its top ten account for roughly 23%. The sample holds a few counts of this clone. The CDR3 length is 17 residues. J was trimmed by 9 bases and V by 1 base; bases with no gene match: 13. The germline CDR1 and CDR2 sequences are LGHNA and YNFKEQ. This chain connects TRBV4-2 to TRBJ2-1, with 9 bases lining up with TRBD2. Sequences were obtained from peripheral blood. The origin of this receptor is a man between 60 and 75 years old with active or convalescent COVID-19. The CDR3: CASSQVRSGGYWSEQFF. As DNA, the CDR3 is TGTGCCAGCAGCCAAGTAAGGAGCGGGGGGTATTGGAGTGAGCAGTTCTTC.